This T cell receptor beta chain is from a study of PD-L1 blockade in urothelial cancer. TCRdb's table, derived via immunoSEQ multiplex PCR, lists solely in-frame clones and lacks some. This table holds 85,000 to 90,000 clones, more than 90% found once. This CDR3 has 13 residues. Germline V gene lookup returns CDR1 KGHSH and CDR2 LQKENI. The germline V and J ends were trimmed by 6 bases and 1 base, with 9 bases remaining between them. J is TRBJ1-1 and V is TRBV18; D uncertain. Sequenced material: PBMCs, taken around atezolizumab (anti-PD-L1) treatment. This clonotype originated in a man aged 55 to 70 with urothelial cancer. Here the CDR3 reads CASSRIENTEAFF. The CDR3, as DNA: TGTGCCAGCTCGAGAATTGAGAACACTGAAGCTTTCTTT.